This TCR beta chain originates from a study of CD8 T cells in ankylosing spondylitis (dated by TCRdb to 2015 to 2018). With respect to the entire study: The study profiled T cell receptor beta repertoires in healthy donors and ankylosing spondylitis patients to find disease-linked TCR variants. The whole study cohort included about a hundred healthy donors and 25 ankylosing spondylitis patients. Peripheral blood was sampled, and synovial fluid was additionally collected from ankylosing spondylitis patients.

V ends up 5 bases short and J 4 bases short, with an unmatched junction base count of 7. Looking up the germline V gene yields CDR1 SGHVS and CDR2 FNYEAQ. The CDR3 has 15 amino acids, counting the end cysteine and phenylalanine. The only DNA kept is the CDR3, 45 bases in frame from the first base. As to this clonotype: There is no known antigen for this receptor. No much larger clonotype is one base removed from it; base qualities were not supplied.

Beyond this particular receptor, the publication reports: In peripheral blood, the disease-linked clones were found at relatively low frequencies and had a CD8+ phenotype. Blood from ankylosing spondylitis patients appeared to be characterized by a TCR beta motif composed of about 8 highly homologous amino acid variants. Some TCR beta motif variants had previously been reported in synovial fluid and blood of reactive arthritis patients, which suggested common disease-initiation mechanisms. The disease-linked clones were reported as significantly enriched in matched synovial fluid samples from ankylosing spondylitis patients.

The sample was run on an Illumina HiSeq 2500. TCR beta libraries were prepared by quantitative 5'-RACE with molecular barcodes. The original methods were these. To identify disease-linked TCR variants, a new computational method was used, one built on a probabilistic model of VDJ rearrangement. The raw public reads went through TCRdb reprocessing: fastp at Q25, MiXCR clone calling, in-frame beta chains kept. Records with the same CDR3 protein are collapsed into one entry carrying the most frequent genes and DNA. For this entry, the V and J calls and clone size follow TCRdb and not the study's own pipeline. Within this sample are 300,000 to 350,000 distinct CDR3 sequences, with over 12% of them counted one time only. About 1% of the sample is taken by the ten largest.

Material for sequencing was blood, either unsorted or a sorted T cell fraction (not recorded which). The TCR comes from a male donor with ankylosing spondylitis or in good health (not recorded which). The chain couples TRBV7-6 to TRBJ1-1; 10 nucleotides in the junction match TRBD1. For the CDR3, the sequence is CASSRTGGTGTEAFF. In nucleotides, the sequence is TGTGCCAGCAGCCGGACAGGGGGAACGGGCACTGAAGCTTTCTTT. Beyond the CDR3, the reference TRBV7-6 and TRBJ1-1 genes provide the residues; the full variable domain reads: GAGVSQSPRYKVTKRGQDVALRCDPISGHVSLYWYRQALGQGPEFLTYFNYEAQQDKSGLPNDRFSAERPEGSISTLTIQRTEQRDSAMYRCASSRTGGTGTEAFFGQGTRLTVV.